The rows below give T cell receptor beta chains drawn from one sample of a study of Tregs in tolerant kidney transplant recipients. Assay used: immunoSEQ multiplex PCR; TCRdb lists only in-frame clones, some missing. Among around 86,000 clones listed, about 91% were seen once. The starting material was CD4+ T cells from blood (PBMCs), obtained 24 months after the transplant. The receptor source for this set is a human patient who received a combined kidney and bone marrow transplant. Some of the T cells might come from the graft donor. Both conserved end residues are trimmed from each CDR3.

v_call	cdr3_aa
TRBV5-1	ASSPGESSTDTQY
TRBV5-1	ASSLWGNSYNSPLH
TRBV4-1	ASSQDGLMGAIRAKNIQY
TRBV11-1	ASSLGRGRVADTQY
TRBV14	ASSRKLAGGYNEQF
TRBV7-9	ASSLTGSDTGELF
TRBV7-9	ASSLERGFPGD
TRBV10-3	AIKPGQGLNGYT
TRBV6-5	ASSRDSPTYEQY
TRBV2	ASNNGQGNEKLF
TRBV9	ASSVDGHTYEQY
TRBV13	ASSLFSGTSIFH